These T cell receptor beta chains were read from a single sample in a study of Ad26.COV2.S vaccination and SARS-CoV-2 variants. The repertoire was sequenced with immunoSEQ multiplex PCR; TCRdb's copy has only in-frame clones and lacks some. This table holds about half a million clones, 80% to 90% found once. This specimen consisted of peripheral blood, obtained in a trial of Ad26.COV2.S vaccine versus placebo. These receptors were obtained from a person aged 18-60 years who received the Ad26.COV2.S COVID-19 vaccine or a placebo. CDR3s include the opening cysteine and the closing phenylalanine or tryptophan. The order of the fields is clone size, V gene, D gene, J gene, CDR3 protein, CDR3 DNA. A D gene is named only where the DNA matches it firmly. Size is stated for part of the rows, as once, few or many counts, or as a class when the clone is expanded.

-	TRBV7-2	-	TRBJ2-7	CASSHSGARYEQYF	TGTGCCAGCAGCCACAGCGGAGCCCGGTACGAGCAGTACTTC
few	TRBV7-8	-	TRBJ1-4	CASSLGVRASTNEKLFF	TGTGCCAGCAGCTTAGGGGTCAGGGCTTCAACTAATGAAAAACTGTTTTTT
few	TRBV6-2/TRBV6-3	TRBD1	TRBJ2-2	CASSLTGPNTGELFF	TGTGCCAGCAGTTTGACAGGGCCGAACACCGGGGAGCTGTTTTTT
-	TRBV29-1	-	TRBJ1-1	CSVDGRPQNTEAFF	TGCAGCGTTGACGGACGGCCCCAGAACACTGAAGCTTTCTTT
-	TRBV29-1	TRBD1	TRBJ1-2	CSAPSQGMGYGYTF	TGCAGCGCGCCCTCACAGGGGATGGGCTATGGCTACACCTTC
-	TRBV6-1	TRBD2	TRBJ2-7	CASSEGLAGSYEQYF	TGTGCCAGCAGTGAAGGACTAGCGGGCTCCTACGAGCAGTACTTC
-	TRBV3-1/TRBV3-2	-	TRBJ2-7	CASSHEGSGEQYF	TGTGCCAGCAGCCATGAGGGGTCGGGCGAGCAGTACTTC
-	TRBV3-1/TRBV3-2	-	TRBJ2-1	CASRDRVYNEQFF	TGTGCCAGCAGAGACCGGGTCTACAATGAGCAGTTCTTC
-	TRBV5-1	TRBD1	TRBJ1-3	CASSSGQGTAGNTIYF	TGCGCCAGCAGCTCTGGACAGGGAACGGCCGGAAACACCATATATTTT
-	TRBV29-1	TRBD2	TRBJ2-7	CSVQGLATYEQYF	TGCAGCGTTCAAGGACTAGCGACGTACGAGCAGTACTTC
-	TRBV10-1	-	TRBJ2-3	CASSDTISTQYF	TGCGCCAGCAGTGATACAATTTCGACGCAGTATTTT
-	TRBV6-1	-	TRBJ2-7	CASSDFNREADEQYF	TGTGCCAGCAGTGATTTCAACAGGGAGGCGGACGAGCAGTACTTC
-	TRBV6-1	-	TRBJ2-1	CASSDGVGNYNEQFF	TGTGCCAGCAGTGATGGCGTGGGAAACTACAATGAGCAGTTCTTC
-	TRBV6-5	-	TRBJ2-3	CASSRRIIGDTQYF	TGTGCCAGCAGCCGCCGGATTATCGGGGATACGCAGTATTTT
-	TRBV19	-	TRBJ1-1	CASKGVLQNTEAFF	TGTGCCAGTAAGGGAGTCCTACAGAACACTGAAGCTTTCTTT
few	TRBV30	-	TRBJ1-2	CAWSVVGLGSVTNYGYTF	TGTGCCTGGAGTGTAGTGGGTTTAGGGTCGGTCACTAACTATGGCTACACCTTC
-	TRBV29-1	TRBD1	TRBJ1-2	CSAGQDGYTF	TGCAGCGCCGGACAGGATGGCTACACCTTC
-	TRBV28	TRBD2	TRBJ2-7	CASSEPSPGGYEQYF	TGTGCCAGCAGTGAACCTTCCCCGGGAGGGTACGAGCAGTACTTC
-	TRBV7-9	-	TRBJ1-2	CASSLAGENYGYTF	TGTGCCAGCAGCTTAGCTGGGGAGAACTATGGCTACACCTTC
-	TRBV6-5	TRBD1	TRBJ1-5	CASRQGYSNQPQHF	TGTGCCAGCAGACAGGGGTATAGCAATCAGCCCCAGCATTTT
-	TRBV3-1/TRBV3-2	-	TRBJ2-7	CASSQGLVDYEQYF	TGTGCCAGCAGCCAAGGACTGGTAGACTACGAGCAGTACTTC
-	TRBV19	-	TRBJ1-5	CASRHYSNQPQHF	TGTGCCAGTCGTCATTATAGCAATCAGCCCCAGCATTTT
-	TRBV10-3	-	TRBJ2-7	CAISPGTRPLEQYF	TGTGCCATCAGCCCCGGGACAAGGCCCCTCGAGCAGTACTTC
-	TRBV3-1/TRBV3-2	TRBD2	TRBJ2-1	CASSPTSGGYNEQFF	TGTGCCAGCAGCCCAACTAGCGGGGGCTACAATGAGCAGTTCTTC
-	TRBV7-2	TRBD1	TRBJ2-3	CASSAQGSTQYF	TGTGCCAGCAGCGCACAGGGGTCTACGCAGTATTTT
-	TRBV7-2	TRBD1	TRBJ1-2	CASSQRDRVDGYTF	TGTGCCAGCAGTCAGCGCGACAGGGTGGATGGCTACACCTTC
-	TRBV27	-	TRBJ1-2	CASSSIGNYYGYTF	TGTGCCAGCAGTAGTATCGGGAATTACTATGGCTACACCTTC
once	TRBV20-1	-	TRBJ2-3	CSRLSTDTQYF	TGCAGTAGACTATCCACAGATACGCAGTATTTT
-	TRBV9	-	TRBJ1-4	CASSPPGQGEKLFF	TGTGCCAGCAGCCCCCCGGGGCAGGGAGAAAAACTGTTTTTT
-	TRBV28	-	TRBJ1-2	CASSLSPGGYTF	TGTGCCAGCAGTTTGTCGCCGGGGGGCTACACCTTC
-	TRBV9	TRBD2	TRBJ2-1	CASSATSGGGTEQFF	TGTGCCAGCAGCGCAACTAGCGGAGGGGGGACTGAGCAGTTCTTC
-	TRBV27	-	TRBJ1-5	CASSYRGANQPQHF	TGTGCCAGCAGTTATCGGGGGGCGAATCAGCCCCAGCATTTT
-	TRBV6-5	TRBD2	TRBJ2-1	CASSQSSGGPEQFF	TGTGCCAGCAGTCAGTCTAGCGGGGGCCCTGAGCAGTTCTTC
-	TRBV30	-	TRBJ1-1	CAWSPGPTTEAFF	TGTGCCTGGAGTCCGGGACCCACCACTGAAGCTTTCTTT
-	TRBV6-5	TRBD2	TRBJ2-7	CASSYEPSGVPYEQYF	TGTGCCAGCAGTTATGAGCCTAGCGGTGTACCCTACGAGCAGTACTTC
-	TRBV11-3	-	TRBJ1-6	CASSLDNNSPLHF	TGTGCCAGCAGCTTAGATAATAATTCACCCCTCCACTTT
-	TRBV29-1	TRBD1	TRBJ1-3	CSVGGQGGNTIYF	TGCAGCGTCGGGGGACAGGGAGGAAACACCATATATTTT
-	TRBV20-1	TRBD1	TRBJ2-7	CSALTGVEQYF	TGCAGTGCGCTGACAGGGGTGGAGCAGTACTTC
-	TRBV19	-	TRBJ2-2	CASSIDRVGELFF	TGTGCCAGTAGTATAGATCGAGTTGGGGAGCTGTTTTTT
-	TRBV19	TRBD2	TRBJ2-5	CASRRERDSWETQYF	TGTGCCAGTAGGAGGGAGCGGGACTCCTGGGAGACCCAGTACTTC
-	TRBV4-1	TRBD1	TRBJ1-3	CASSPTGGPGNTIYF	TGCGCCAGCAGCCCGACAGGGGGTCCTGGAAACACCATATATTTT
-	TRBV20-1	-	TRBJ2-3	CSAPLTDTQYF	TGCAGTGCCCCCCTAACAGATACGCAGTATTTT
-	TRBV6-4	-	TRBJ2-2	CASSAQGVGNTGELFF	TGTGCCAGCAGTGCGCAGGGAGTGGGAAACACCGGGGAGCTGTTTTTT
-	TRBV7-7	-	TRBJ2-1	CASSLNPAEGNEQFF	TGTGCTAGCAGCTTAAATCCTGCAGAGGGGAATGAGCAGTTCTTC
once	TRBV13	-	TRBJ2-6	CASSSTAYGANVLTF	TGTGCCAGCAGCTCCACAGCCTATGGGGCCAACGTCCTGACTTTC
-	TRBV30	TRBD1	TRBJ1-6	CAWSLFGTGINSPLHF	TGTGCCTGGAGCCTATTCGGGACAGGGATAAATTCACCCCTCCACTTT
once	TRBV6-5	-	TRBJ2-5	CASSYSPGQQETQYF	TGTGCCAGCAGTTACTCGCCGGGGCAACAAGAGACCCAGTACTTC